The clone carrying this TCR beta chain was observed once. Libraries were prepared by immunoSEQ multiplex PCR; TCRdb keeps only in-frame clonotypes and omits some of them. This table holds around 22,000 clones, over 80% found once. The J segment lost 4 bases and the V segment lost 5 bases, leaving 12 bases of the junction unmatched. Germline V gives CDR1 SGHTA, CDR2 FQGNSA. The CDR3 covers 16 residues. This entry is derived from a study of T cells in tumors and immune-related adverse events. Specimen: lymph node tissue, collected from a patient treated with anti-PD-1 therapy. The V call is TRBV7-2, the J call TRBJ1-2; 8 bases are a match to TRBD1. This TCR was sampled from a female donor with metastatic renal cell carcinoma. The CDR3 spells CASSQMGQEPGYGYTF. CDR3 sequence (DNA): TGTGCCAGCAGCCAAATGGGACAGGAGCCGGGCTATGGCTACACCTTC.